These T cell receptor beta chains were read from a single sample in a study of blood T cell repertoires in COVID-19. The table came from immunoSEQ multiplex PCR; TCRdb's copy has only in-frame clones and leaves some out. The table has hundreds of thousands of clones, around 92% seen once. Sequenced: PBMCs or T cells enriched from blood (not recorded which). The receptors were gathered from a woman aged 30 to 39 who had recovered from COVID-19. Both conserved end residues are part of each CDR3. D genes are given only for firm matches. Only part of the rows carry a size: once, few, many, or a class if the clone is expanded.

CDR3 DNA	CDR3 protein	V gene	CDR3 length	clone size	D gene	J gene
TGTGCCAGTAGTCTGCTATGGACAGGTGGGGCACGACGGCCCCAGCATTTT	CASSLLWTGGARRPQHF	TRBV19	17	.	TRBD1	TRBJ1-5
TGTGCCAGCTCACCGGTGGCGGGAGGGTTCGAGCAGTACTTC	CASSPVAGGFEQYF	TRBV18	14	.	TRBD2	TRBJ2-7
TGTGCCAGCAGCCAAGACGCAGGGGTGCGGTACTTC	CASSQDAGVRYF	TRBV3-1/TRBV3-2	12	.	.	TRBJ2-7
TGCGCCAGCAGCTTGGTGGGACAGGCAGCCCTTACGCAGTATTTT	CASSLVGQAALTQYF	TRBV5-1	15	.	TRBD1	TRBJ2-3
TGTGCCAGTAGTATAGATCTATTTCTAGCGGGAGAATACAATGAGCAGTTCTTC	CASSIDLFLAGEYNEQFF	TRBV19	18	.	TRBD2	TRBJ2-1
TGTGCCAGCAGTTCAACGGGTGGTCGGACTGAAGCTTTCTTT	CASSSTGGRTEAFF	TRBV28	14	.	.	TRBJ1-1
TGTGCCAGCAGCTTCTTGAGAAGAAACACCGGGGAGCTGTTTTTT	CASSFLRRNTGELFF	TRBV7-2	15	.	.	TRBJ2-2
TGTGCCAGCTCAATTATGGGACAGGGCAGCAATCAGCCCCAGCATTTT	CASSIMGQGSNQPQHF	TRBV18	16	.	TRBD1	TRBJ1-5
TGTGCCAGCAGTGAATCCCCGACAGGGACGGTTCAGTACTTC	CASSESPTGTVQYF	TRBV25-1	14	.	TRBD1	TRBJ2-4
TGTGCCTGGAGTGTAGGGGTGGCTGAAGCTTTCTTT	CAWSVGVAEAFF	TRBV30	12	.	.	TRBJ1-1
TGTGCCAGCTCACCCCCAACTATTAGCACAGATACGCAGTATTTT	CASSPPTISTDTQYF	TRBV18	15	once	.	TRBJ2-3
TGTGCCAGCAGCAGAAAAAAACTAGCTACTTTTATATCCAATGAGCAGTTCTTC	CASSRKKLATFISNEQFF	TRBV21-1	18	.	.	TRBJ2-1
TGTGCCAGCAGCCCCCGTACGGACTCGAACACTGAAGCTTTCTTT	CASSPRTDSNTEAFF	TRBV27	15	.	.	TRBJ1-1
TGTGCCGAGTACAGGGTGGTGAATTCACCCCTCCACTTT	CAEYRVVNSPLHF	TRBV2	13	.	.	TRBJ1-6
TGTGCCATCAGTGACCCCGGGAGCTCCTACGAGCAGTACTTC	CAISDPGSSYEQYF	TRBV10-3	14	.	.	TRBJ2-7
TGTGCCAGCAGCTTATCCCCAGCGGCTTTCACAGATACGCAGTATTTT	CASSLSPAAFTDTQYF	TRBV5-6	16	.	.	TRBJ2-3
TGTGCCAGCTCACCGACGGGACGGACAGGGAGCCCGTACGAGCAGTACTTC	CASSPTGRTGSPYEQYF	TRBV18	17	.	TRBD1	TRBJ2-7
TGTGCCAGCAGCCAAGCAGGGTTGGAAAAACTGTTTTTT	CASSQAGLEKLFF	TRBV3-1/TRBV3-2	13	.	.	TRBJ1-4
TGTGCCAGTTGCAGTCCTGTTGTTTGGTACGTCCAACAGTTCTTC	CASCSPVVWYVQQFF	TRBV28	15	.	.	TRBJ2-1
TGTGCCAGCAGCCAACCCGGGGTGGAGCAGTACTTC	CASSQPGVEQYF	TRBV3-1/TRBV3-2	12	.	.	TRBJ2-7
TGTGCCAGCAGTGAGCAGGGTTGGGACACTGAAGCTTTCTTT	CASSEQGWDTEAFF	TRBV2	14	.	.	TRBJ1-1
TGTGCCAGCAGCCCGTCGGGACAGGATAACGGCTACACCTTC	CASSPSGQDNGYTF	TRBV5-6	14	.	TRBD1	TRBJ1-2
TGTGCCAGCACTAAGGGACTAGGATATTATGAGCAGTTCTTC	CASTKGLGYYEQFF	TRBV6-5	14	few	TRBD2	TRBJ2-1
TGTGCCAGCAGCTTAACAACGCAGGGGGTCACCGGGGAGCTGTTTTTT	CASSLTTQGVTGELFF	TRBV7-3	16	once	TRBD1	TRBJ2-2
TGTGCCAGCAGATACACCGGGACAGGGTCCTACGAGCAGTACTTC	CASRYTGTGSYEQYF	TRBV11-2	15	.	TRBD1	TRBJ2-7
TGTGCCAGCAGTCTACAGGGCTTCGGTAGCTATGGCTACACCTTC	CASSLQGFGSYGYTF	TRBV28	15	few	.	TRBJ1-2
TGTGCCAGCAGCTCGGACAGACTCCTATACGAGCAGTACTTC	CASSSDRLLYEQYF	TRBV5-4	14	once	.	TRBJ2-7
TGTGCCAGCAGGATGTCACCAGGGGAGATCTATAATTCACCCCTCCACTTT	CASRMSPGEIYNSPLHF	TRBV27	17	.	.	TRBJ1-6
TGTGCCAGCAGACCTACGAATTGGACAGGGCCCGGCTACACCTTC	CASRPTNWTGPGYTF	TRBV6-5	15	.	TRBD1	TRBJ1-2
TGCGCCAGCAGGGGGACAGATAATTTGAACACTGAAGCTTTCTTT	CASRGTDNLNTEAFF	TRBV5-1	15	.	TRBD1	TRBJ1-1
TGTGCCAGCAGTGCCGGGACAGGGGATGAAAAACTGTTTTTT	CASSAGTGDEKLFF	TRBV27	14	.	TRBD1	TRBJ1-4
TGTGCCAGCAGTTACTCTGACATTGGGCATCAGCCCCAGCATTTT	CASSYSDIGHQPQHF	TRBV6-5	15	.	.	TRBJ1-5
TGTGCCAGCAGTCCTCACATCATCCTTATTAACTATGGCTACACCTTC	CASSPHIILINYGYTF	TRBV16	16	.	.	TRBJ1-2
TGTGCCAGCAGTACAGGGGGAGAGAGAGGCTACACCTTC	CASSTGGERGYTF	TRBV6-5	13	.	TRBD1	TRBJ1-2
TGTGCCAGCAGTGTGGACAGGGTTACGGGCGAGCAGTACTTC	CASSVDRVTGEQYF	TRBV27	14	.	TRBD1	TRBJ2-7
TGTGCCACCATGGGGACTAGCGGACGAAGCTCCTACAATGAGCAGTTCTTC	CATMGTSGRSSYNEQFF	TRBV2	17	.	TRBD2	TRBJ2-1
TGCAGCGTTGAACAGGGGGATACGCAGTATTTT	CSVEQGDTQYF	TRBV29-1	11	.	.	TRBJ2-3
TGTGCCAGCAACATCCTCAATAGCAATCAGCCCCAGCATTTT	CASNILNSNQPQHF	TRBV27	14	.	.	TRBJ1-5
TGTGCCAGCCATGGTCGGATCGGGACAGGGTGGTCTGAAGCTTTCTTT	CASHGRIGTGWSEAFF	TRBV28	16	.	TRBD1	TRBJ1-1
TGTGCCAGCAGTCGGACAGTGACTAATGAAAAACTGTTTTTT	CASSRTVTNEKLFF	TRBV6-5	14	.	.	TRBJ1-4
TGTGCCAGCAGCTCCCCGGGGGACCCGCTCGAGCAGTACTTC	CASSSPGDPLEQYF	TRBV11-3	14	.	.	TRBJ2-7
TGTGCCACCAGCAGGGGACAGGTTAACCCTAACAATGAGCAGTTCTTC	CATSRGQVNPNNEQFF	TRBV15	16	.	TRBD1	TRBJ2-1
TGTGCCAGCTCCAAAGGGGGACTAGCCACAGATACGCAGTATTTT	CASSKGGLATDTQYF	TRBV18	15	.	TRBD2	TRBJ2-3
TGCGCCAGCAGCTTGGAGGGGGTCTACGAGCAGTACTTC	CASSLEGVYEQYF	TRBV5-1	13	many	.	TRBJ2-7
TGTGCCAGCAGTCTAATTCCCGGGACTAGCCAATCCAATGAGCAGTTCTTC	CASSLIPGTSQSNEQFF	TRBV27	17	.	TRBD2	TRBJ2-1
TGTGCCAGCAGCCCGGGGGACAGCACTGAAGCTTTCTTT	CASSPGDSTEAFF	TRBV9	13	.	TRBD1	TRBJ1-1
TGTGCCAGCAGGCCGGGTCCCAATCAGCCCCAGCATTTT	CASRPGPNQPQHF	TRBV16	13	.	.	TRBJ1-5
TGCGCCAGCAGGGGGAGTTCAGGGGTAAACACTGAAGCTTTCTTT	CASRGSSGVNTEAFF	TRBV5-1	15	.	.	TRBJ1-1
TGTGCCATCAGCCAAGGGACAGAGGCTTTCTTT	CAISQGTEAFF	TRBV10-3	11	.	TRBD1	TRBJ1-1